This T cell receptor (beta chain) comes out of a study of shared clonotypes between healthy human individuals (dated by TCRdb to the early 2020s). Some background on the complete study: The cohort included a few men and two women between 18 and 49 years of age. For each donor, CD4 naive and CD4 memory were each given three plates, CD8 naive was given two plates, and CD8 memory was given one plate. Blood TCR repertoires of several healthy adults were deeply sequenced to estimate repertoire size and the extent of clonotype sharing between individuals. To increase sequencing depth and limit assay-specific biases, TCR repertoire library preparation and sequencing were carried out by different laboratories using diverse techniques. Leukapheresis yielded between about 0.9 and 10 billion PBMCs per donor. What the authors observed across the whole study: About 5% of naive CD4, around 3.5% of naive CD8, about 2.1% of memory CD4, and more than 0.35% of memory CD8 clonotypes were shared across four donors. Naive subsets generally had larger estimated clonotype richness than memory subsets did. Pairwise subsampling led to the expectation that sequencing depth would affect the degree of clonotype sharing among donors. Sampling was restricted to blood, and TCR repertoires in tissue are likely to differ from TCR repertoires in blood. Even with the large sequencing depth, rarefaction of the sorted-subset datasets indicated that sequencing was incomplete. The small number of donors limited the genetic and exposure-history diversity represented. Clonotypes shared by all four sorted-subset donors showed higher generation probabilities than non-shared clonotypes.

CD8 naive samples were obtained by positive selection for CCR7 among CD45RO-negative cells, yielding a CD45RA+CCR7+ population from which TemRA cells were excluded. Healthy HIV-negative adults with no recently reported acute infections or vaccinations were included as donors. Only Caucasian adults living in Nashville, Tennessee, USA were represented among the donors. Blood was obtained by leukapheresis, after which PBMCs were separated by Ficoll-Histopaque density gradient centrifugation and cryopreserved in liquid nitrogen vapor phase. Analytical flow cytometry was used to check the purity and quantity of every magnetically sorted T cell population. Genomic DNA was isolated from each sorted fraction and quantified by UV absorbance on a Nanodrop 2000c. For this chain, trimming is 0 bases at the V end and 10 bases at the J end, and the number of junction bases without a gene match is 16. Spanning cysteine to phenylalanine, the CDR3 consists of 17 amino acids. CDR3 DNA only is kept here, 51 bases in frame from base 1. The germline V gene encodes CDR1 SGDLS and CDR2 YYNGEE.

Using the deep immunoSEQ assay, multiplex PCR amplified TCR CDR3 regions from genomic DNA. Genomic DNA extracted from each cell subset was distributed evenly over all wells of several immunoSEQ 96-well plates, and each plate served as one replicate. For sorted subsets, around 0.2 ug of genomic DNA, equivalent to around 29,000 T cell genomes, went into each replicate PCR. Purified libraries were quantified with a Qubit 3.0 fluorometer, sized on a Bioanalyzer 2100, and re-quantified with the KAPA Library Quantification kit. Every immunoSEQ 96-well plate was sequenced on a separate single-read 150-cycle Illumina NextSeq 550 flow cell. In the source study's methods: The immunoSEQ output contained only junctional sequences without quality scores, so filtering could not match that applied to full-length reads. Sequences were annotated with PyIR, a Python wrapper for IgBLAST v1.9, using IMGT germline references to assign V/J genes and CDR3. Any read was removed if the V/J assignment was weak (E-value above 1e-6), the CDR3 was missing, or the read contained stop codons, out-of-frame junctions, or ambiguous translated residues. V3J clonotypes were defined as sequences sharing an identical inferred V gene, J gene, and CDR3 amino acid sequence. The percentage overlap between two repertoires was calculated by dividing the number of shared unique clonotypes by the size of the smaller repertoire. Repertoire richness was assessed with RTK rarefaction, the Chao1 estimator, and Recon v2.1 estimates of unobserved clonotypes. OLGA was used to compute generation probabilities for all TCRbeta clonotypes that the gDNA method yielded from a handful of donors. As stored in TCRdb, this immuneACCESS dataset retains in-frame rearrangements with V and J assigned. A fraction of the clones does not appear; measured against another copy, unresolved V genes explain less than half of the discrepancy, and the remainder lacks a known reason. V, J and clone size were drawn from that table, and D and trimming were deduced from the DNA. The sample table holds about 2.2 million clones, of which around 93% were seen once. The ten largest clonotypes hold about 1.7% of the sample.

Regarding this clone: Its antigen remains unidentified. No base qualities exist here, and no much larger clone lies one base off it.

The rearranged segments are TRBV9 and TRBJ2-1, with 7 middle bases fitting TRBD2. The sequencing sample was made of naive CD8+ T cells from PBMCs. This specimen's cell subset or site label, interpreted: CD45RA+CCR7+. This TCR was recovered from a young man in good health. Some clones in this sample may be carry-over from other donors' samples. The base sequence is TGTGCCAGCAGCGTAGAGGGATTGGTTGCGGGAGAACACGAGCAGTTCTTC. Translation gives CASSVEGLVAGEHEQFF.